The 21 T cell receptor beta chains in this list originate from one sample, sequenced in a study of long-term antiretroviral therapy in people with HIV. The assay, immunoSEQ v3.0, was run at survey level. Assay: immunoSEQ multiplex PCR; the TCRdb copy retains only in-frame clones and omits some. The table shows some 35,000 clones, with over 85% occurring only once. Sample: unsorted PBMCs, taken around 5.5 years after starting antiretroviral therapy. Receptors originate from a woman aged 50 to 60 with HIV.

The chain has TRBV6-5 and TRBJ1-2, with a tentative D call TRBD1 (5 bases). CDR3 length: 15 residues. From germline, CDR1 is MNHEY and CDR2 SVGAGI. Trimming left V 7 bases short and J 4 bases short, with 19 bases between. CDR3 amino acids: CASTPTGGLGYGYTF. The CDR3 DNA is TGTGCCAGCACCCCCACAGGAGGGCTGGGCTATGGCTACACCTTC.

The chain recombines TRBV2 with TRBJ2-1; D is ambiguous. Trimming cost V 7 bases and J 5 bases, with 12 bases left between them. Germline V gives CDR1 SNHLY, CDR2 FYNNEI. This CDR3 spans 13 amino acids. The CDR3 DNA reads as TGTGCCAGCAATAGAGCAGAACACAATGAGCAGTTCTTC. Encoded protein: CASNRAEHNEQFF.

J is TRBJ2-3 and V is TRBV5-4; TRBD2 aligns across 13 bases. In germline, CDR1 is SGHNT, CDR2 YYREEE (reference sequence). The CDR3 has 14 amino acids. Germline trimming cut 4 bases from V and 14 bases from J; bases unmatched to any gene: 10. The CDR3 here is CASSLMTSGGTGYF. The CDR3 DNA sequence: TGTGCCAGCAGCCTCATGACTAGCGGGGGGACCGGGTATTTT.

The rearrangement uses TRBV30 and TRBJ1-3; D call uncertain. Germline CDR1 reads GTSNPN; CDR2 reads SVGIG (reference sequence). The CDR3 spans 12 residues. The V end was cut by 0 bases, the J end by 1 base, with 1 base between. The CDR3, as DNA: TGTGCCTGGAGTGTATCTGGAAACACCATATATTTT. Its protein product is CAWSVSGNTIYF.

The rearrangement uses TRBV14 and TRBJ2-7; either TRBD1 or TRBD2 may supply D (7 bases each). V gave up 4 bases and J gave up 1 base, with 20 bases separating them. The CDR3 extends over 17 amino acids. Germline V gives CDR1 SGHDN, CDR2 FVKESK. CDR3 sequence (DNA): TGTGCCAGCAGCCGAAAATCCCAGGGGGGGAGATCCTACGAGCAGTACTTC. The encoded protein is CASSRKSQGGRSYEQYF.

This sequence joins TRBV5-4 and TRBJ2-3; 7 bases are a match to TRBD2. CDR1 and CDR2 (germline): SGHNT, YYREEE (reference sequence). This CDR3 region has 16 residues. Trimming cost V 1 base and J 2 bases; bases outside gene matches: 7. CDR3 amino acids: CASSLFLRGNTDTQYF. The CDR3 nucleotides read TGTGCCAGCAGCTTGTTTCTGCGGGGGAACACAGATACGCAGTATTTT.

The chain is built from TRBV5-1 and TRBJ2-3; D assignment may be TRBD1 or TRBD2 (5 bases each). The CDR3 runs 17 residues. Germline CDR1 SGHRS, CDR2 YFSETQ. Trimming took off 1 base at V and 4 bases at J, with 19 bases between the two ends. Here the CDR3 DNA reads TGCGCCAGCAGCTTGTCGGGGCAGTCTAGATTCTCAGATACGCAGTATTTT. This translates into CASSLSGQSRFSDTQYF.

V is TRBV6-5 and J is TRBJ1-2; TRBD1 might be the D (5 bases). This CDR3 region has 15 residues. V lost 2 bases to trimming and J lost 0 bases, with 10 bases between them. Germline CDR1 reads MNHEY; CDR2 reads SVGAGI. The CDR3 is CASSYDAGANYGYTF. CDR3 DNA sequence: TGTGCCAGCAGTTACGACGCGGGGGCTAACTATGGCTACACCTTC.

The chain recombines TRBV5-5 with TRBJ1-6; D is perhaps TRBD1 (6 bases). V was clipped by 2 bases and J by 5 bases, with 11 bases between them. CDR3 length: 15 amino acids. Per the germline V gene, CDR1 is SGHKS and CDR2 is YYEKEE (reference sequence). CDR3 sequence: CASSFAGGHNSPLHF. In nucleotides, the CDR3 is TGTGCCAGCAGCTTTGCGGGGGGGCATAATTCACCCCTCCACTTT.

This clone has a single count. The CDR3 region has the DNA TGCGCCAGCAGTGGGGTAGAGGGGAGCGGGGGACTCACAGATACGCAGTATTTT. Translation gives CASSGVEGSGGLTDTQYF. The chain recombines TRBV10-2 with TRBJ2-3; 8 bases fit TRBD2. Germline CDR1 WSHSY, CDR2 SAAADI. V lost 4 bases and J lost 2; bases outside the gene matches: 14. The CDR3 is made up of 18 amino acids.

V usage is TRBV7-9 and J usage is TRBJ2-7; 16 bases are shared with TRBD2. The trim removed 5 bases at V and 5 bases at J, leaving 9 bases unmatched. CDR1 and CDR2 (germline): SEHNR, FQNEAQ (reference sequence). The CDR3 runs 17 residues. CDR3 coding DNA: TGTGCCAGCAGCCCACCGGGACTAGCGGGGGGGCCGGACGAGCAGTACTTC. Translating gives CASSPPGLAGGPDEQYF. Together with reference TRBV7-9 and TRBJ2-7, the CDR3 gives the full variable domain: DTGVSQNPRHKITKRGQNVTFRCDPISEHNRLYWYRQTLGQGPEFLTYFQNEAQLEKSRLLSDRFSAERPKGSFSTLEIQRTEQGDSAMYLCASSPPGLAGGPDEQYFGPGTRLTVT.

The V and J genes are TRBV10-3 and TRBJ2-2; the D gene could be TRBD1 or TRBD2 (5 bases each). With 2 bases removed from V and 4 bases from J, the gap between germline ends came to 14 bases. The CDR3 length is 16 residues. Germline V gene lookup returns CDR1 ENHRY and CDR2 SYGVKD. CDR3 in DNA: TGTGCCATCAGTGAGGTGAGGCAGGGAGTCACCGGGGAGCTGTTTTTT. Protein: CAISEVRQGVTGELFF.

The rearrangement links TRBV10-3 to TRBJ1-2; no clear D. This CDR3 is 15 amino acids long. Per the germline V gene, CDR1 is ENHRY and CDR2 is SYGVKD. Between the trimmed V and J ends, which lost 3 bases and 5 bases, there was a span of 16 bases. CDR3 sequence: CAISEFPAGRYGYTF. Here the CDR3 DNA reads TGTGCCATCAGTGAATTCCCGGCCGGGAGGTATGGCTACACCTTC.

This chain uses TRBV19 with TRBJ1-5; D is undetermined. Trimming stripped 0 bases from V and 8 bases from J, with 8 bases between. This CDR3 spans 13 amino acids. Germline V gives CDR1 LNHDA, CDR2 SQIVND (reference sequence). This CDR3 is CASSIELGKPQHF. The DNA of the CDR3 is TGTGCCAGTAGTATAGAGTTAGGGAAGCCCCAGCATTTT. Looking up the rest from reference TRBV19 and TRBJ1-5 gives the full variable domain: DGGITQSPKYLFRKEGQNVTLSCEQNLNHDAMYWYRQDPGQGLRLIYYSQIVNDFQKGDIAEGYSVSREKKESFPLTVTSAQKNPTAFYLCASSIELGKPQHFGDGTRLSIL.

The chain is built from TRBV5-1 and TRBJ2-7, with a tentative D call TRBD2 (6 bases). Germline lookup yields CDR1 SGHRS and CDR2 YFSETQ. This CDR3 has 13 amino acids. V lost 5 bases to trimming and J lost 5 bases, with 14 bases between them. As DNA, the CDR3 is TGCGCCAGCAGTATGGTAGGGGAGGACGAGCAGTACTTC. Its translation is CASSMVGEDEQYF.

CDR3 DNA: TGTGCCACCAGCGCTTCCGGGACTAGCGGGGCCGAGCAGTACTTC. It encodes CATSASGTSGAEQYF. V is TRBV15 and J is TRBJ2-7, with 13 nucleotides matching TRBD2. J lost 6 bases, V lost 5 bases, and 7 bases had no gene match. The CDR3 spans 15 residues. The germline V gene has CDR1 LNHNV and CDR2 YYDKDF (reference sequence). Complete variable domain (other parts from reference TRBV15 and TRBJ2-7): DAMVIQNPRYQVTQFGKPVTLSCSQTLNHNVMYWYQQKSSQAPKLLFHYYDKDFNNEADTPDNFQSRRPNTSFCFLDIRSPGLGDTAMYLCATSASGTSGAEQYFGPGTRLTVT.

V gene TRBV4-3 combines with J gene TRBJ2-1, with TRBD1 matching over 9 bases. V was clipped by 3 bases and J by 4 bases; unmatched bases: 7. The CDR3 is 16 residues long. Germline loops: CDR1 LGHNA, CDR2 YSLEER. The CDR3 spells CASSHETGGYYNEQFF. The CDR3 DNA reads TGCGCCAGCAGCCACGAGACAGGGGGGTATTACAATGAGCAGTTCTTC.

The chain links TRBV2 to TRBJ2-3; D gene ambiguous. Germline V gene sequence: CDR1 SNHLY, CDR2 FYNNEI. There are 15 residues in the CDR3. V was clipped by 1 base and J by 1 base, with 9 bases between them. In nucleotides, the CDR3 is TGTGCCAGCAGTGAAGGGTCCCAGGGCACAGATACGCAGTATTTT. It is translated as CASSEGSQGTDTQYF.

CDR3 nucleotides: TGCGCCAGCAAGGACGGTCTAGGCCCTAACACTGAAGCTTTCTTT. It is translated as CASKDGLGPNTEAFF. V usage is TRBV5-1 and J usage is TRBJ1-1; D is unclear. The V end lost 6 bases, the J end lost 2 bases, and 17 bases lay between the germline ends. CDR3 length: 15 amino acids. CDR1 is SGHRS, CDR2 YFSETQ, per germline.

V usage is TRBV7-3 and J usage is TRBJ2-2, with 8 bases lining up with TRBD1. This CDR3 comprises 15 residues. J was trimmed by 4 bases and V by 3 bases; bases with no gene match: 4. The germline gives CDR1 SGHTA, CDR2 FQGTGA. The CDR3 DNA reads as TGTGCCAGCAGCTTCCAGGGGGCTAGCACCGGGGAGCTGTTTTTT. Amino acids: CASSFQGASTGELFF.

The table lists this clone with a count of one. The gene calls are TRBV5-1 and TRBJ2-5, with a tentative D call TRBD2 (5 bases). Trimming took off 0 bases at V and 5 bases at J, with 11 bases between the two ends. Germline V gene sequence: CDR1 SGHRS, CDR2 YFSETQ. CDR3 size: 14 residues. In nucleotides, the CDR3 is TGCGCCAGCAGCTTGGCCGGGGAGAGGGAGACCCAGTACTTC. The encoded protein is CASSLAGERETQYF.